One sample yielded the 22 T cell receptor beta chains listed below, sequenced in a study of shared clonotypes between healthy human individuals. Clones were sequenced by immunoSEQ multiplex PCR, and TCRdb holds only the in-frame ones, with some missing. The table shows roughly 2,500,000 clones, with more than 85% occurring only once. The sample taken for sequencing was naive CD4+ T cells from PBMCs. Specified subset: CD45RA+ positively selected. These receptors originate from a man between 18 and 29 years old in good health. Some clones in this sample may be carry-over from other donors' samples.

This chain links TRBV7-6 with TRBJ2-7; a weak D match, TRBD1 (6 bases). The CDR3 runs to 13 residues. V gave up 4 bases and J gave up 4 bases, with 11 bases separating them. Germline V gene lookup returns CDR1 SGHVS and CDR2 FNYEAQ. In DNA form, the CDR3 reads TGTGCCAGCAGCTCAAACAGGGCTTACGAGCAGTACTTC. Protein: CASSSNRAYEQYF.

The chain is built from TRBV25-1 and TRBJ1-2; the match to TRBD1 covers 9 bases. Trimming removed 6 bases from V and 7 bases from J; junction bases left unmatched: 9. Germline values: CDR1 MGHDK, CDR2 SYGVNS. This CDR3 is 14 amino acids long. This CDR3 reads CASRGTGSESGYTF. The CDR3 DNA reads as TGTGCCAGCAGAGGGACAGGGAGTGAGAGTGGCTACACCTTC.

The V call is TRBV5-4, the J call TRBJ1-2; a possible D gene is TRBD1 (6 bases). Germline lookup yields CDR1 SGHNT and CDR2 YYREEE (reference sequence). Trimming took 3 bases from V and 5 from J, leaving 17 bases between them. This CDR3 has 15 amino acids. The CDR3 loop is CASSSPEGGFYGYTF. The CDR3 nucleotides are TGTGCCAGCAGCTCCCCAGAGGGGGGCTTTTATGGCTACACCTTC.

V gene TRBV27 combines with J gene TRBJ2-3; D is possibly TRBD2 (7 bases). Trimming shortened V by 5 bases and J by 3 bases, and 30 bases separated the two germline ends. The CDR3 spans 20 residues. CDR1 and CDR2 (germline): MNHEY, SMNVEV (reference sequence). CDR3 sequence: CASSPGTNYVAQGRTDTQYF. In nucleotides, the CDR3 is TGTGCCAGCAGTCCGGGGACTAACTACGTAGCACAGGGTAGGACAGATACGCAGTATTTT.

This chain connects TRBV7-2 to TRBJ2-7; D unclear. This CDR3 is built from 15 residues. Germline CDR1 is SGHTA and CDR2 is FQGNSA. V was clipped by 2 bases and J by 2 bases, with 13 bases between them. CDR3 in amino acids: CASSLSLVFTYEQYF. The CDR3 DNA sequence: TGTGCCAGCAGCTTATCTCTAGTTTTTACCTACGAGCAGTACTTC.

The gene calls are TRBV27 and TRBJ2-5; no clear D. Germline V CDR1 and CDR2: MNHEY, SMNVEV (reference sequence). CDR3 length: 14 residues. V was clipped by 4 bases and J by 3 bases, with 12 bases between them. DNA of the CDR3: TGTGCCAGCAGTTCTCTCGACCGGAAAGAGACCCAGTACTTC. This sequence encodes CASSSLDRKETQYF.

This chain uses TRBV7-9 with TRBJ1-1; D not certain. The CDR3 totals 13 residues. The V gene's germline CDR1 is SEHNR and CDR2 FQNEAQ (reference sequence). V lost 5 bases, J lost 0 bases, and 7 bases lay in between. The CDR3 spells CASSKEVNTEAFF. The CDR3 DNA follows: TGTGCCAGCAGCAAAGAAGTGAACACTGAAGCTTTCTTT.

This clone has a handful of counts. The rearrangement uses TRBV2 and TRBJ1-2; tentatively, D is TRBD1 (5 bases). The germline V and J ends were trimmed by 1 base and 8 bases, with 5 bases remaining between them. The CDR3 is made up of 11 amino acids. From germline, CDR1 is SNHLY and CDR2 FYNNEI. CDR3 amino acids: CASSEGQGYTF. Here the CDR3 DNA reads TGTGCCAGCAGTGAAGGACAGGGCTACACCTTC.

The genes are TRBV7-8 and TRBJ1-2, with D possibly TRBD1 on 5 matching bases. Germline V gene sequence: CDR1 SGHVS, CDR2 FQNEAQ. V was shortened by 1 base and J by 3 bases, with 15 bases between the two germline ends. CDR3 size: 16 residues. This CDR3 is CASSLDRRGDDYGYTF. For the CDR3, the DNA is TGTGCCAGCAGCTTAGACCGACGGGGGGATGACTATGGCTACACCTTC.

This clone was seen just once. Different DNA sequences within this sample yield the same CDR3. The CDR3 sequence: CASSENYGYTF. CDR3 sequence (DNA): TGTGCCAGCTCAGAGAACTATGGCTACACCTTC. The chain uses TRBV28 and TRBJ1-2; D gene ambiguous. CDR3 length: 11 residues. CDR1 is MDHEN and CDR2 is SYDVKM in the germline V gene. V lost 8 bases and J lost 2, with 6 bases in between.

This clone was found once. This chain connects TRBV28 to TRBJ2-2, with a weak D call TRBD2 (6 bases). The CDR3 is made up of 14 amino acids. Germline loops: CDR1 MDHEN, CDR2 SYDVKM. V was shortened by 10 bases and J by 1 base, with 13 bases between the two germline ends. In DNA, the CDR3 is TGTGCCACCCCGCGGGGTCGGAACACCGGGGAGCTGTTTTTT. Protein product: CATPRGRNTGELFF. Supplemented by reference TRBV28 and TRBJ2-2, the full variable domain reads DVKVTQSSRYLVKRTGEKVFLECVQDMDHENMFWYRQDPGLGLRLIYFSYDVKMKEKGDIPEGYSVSREKKERFSLILESASTNQTSMYLCATPRGRNTGELFFGEGSRLTVL.

This chain uses TRBV5-1 with TRBJ1-2, with D unresolved. This CDR3 has 14 residues. V shed 6 bases and J shed 1 base, with 13 bases lying between them. Germline-derived CDR1 and CDR2 are SGHRS and YFSETQ. For the CDR3, the DNA is TGCGCCAGCACCGTAGGGCAGCTTAACTATGGCTACACCTTC. Protein: CASTVGQLNYGYTF.

The V call is TRBV5-1, the J call TRBJ2-2; 14 bases are shared with TRBD2. Trimming took 4 bases from V and 6 from J; bases not matched to a gene: 2. Germline values: CDR1 SGHRS, CDR2 YFSETQ. The CDR3 spans 15 residues. The CDR3 region is CASSRGLAGAGELFF. The DNA for the CDR3 is TGCGCCAGCAGCCGGGGACTAGCGGGAGCCGGGGAGCTGTTTTTT.

V gene TRBV28 combines with J gene TRBJ2-7; TRBD1 matches 7 bases. Germline CDR1 reads MDHEN; CDR2 reads SYDVKM. The CDR3 is made up of 16 amino acids. V lost 3 bases to trimming and J lost 4 bases; unmatched junction nucleotides: 12. CDR3 coding DNA: TGTGCCAGCAGTTTCGCCCCGACAGGGAGAAGATACGAGCAGTACTTC. It yields the protein CASSFAPTGRRYEQYF.

This sequence joins TRBV5-5 and TRBJ1-4; D gene ambiguous. The CDR3 is made up of 13 amino acids. Germline V gene data show CDR1 as SGHKS and CDR2 as YYEKEE (reference sequence). Trimming pared 1 base from V and 7 bases from J, leaving 8 bases between. CDR3 in DNA: TGTGCCAGCAGCTTGCCACAAGGTGAAAAACTGTTTTTT. It specifies CASSLPQGEKLFF.

The J gene is TRBJ2-1, the V gene TRBV5-1; 10 bases are a match to TRBD1. The germline V gene encodes CDR1 SGHRS and CDR2 YFSETQ. The CDR3 contains 16 residues. Losses at the gene ends were 1 base for V and 6 bases for J; bases not matched to a gene: 7. CDR3 amino acids: CASSLIVGTGVNEQFF. The CDR3 bases are TGCGCCAGCAGCTTGATCGTCGGGACAGGGGTCAATGAGCAGTTCTTC. Based on the CDR3 plus reference TRBV5-1 and TRBJ2-1, the full variable domain is KAGVTQTPRYLIKTRGQQVTLSCSPISGHRSVSWYQQTPGQGLQFLFEYFSETQRNKGNFPGRFSGRQFSNSRSEMNVSTLELGDSALYLCASSLIVGTGVNEQFFGPGTRLTVL.

With regard to this clone: The same CDR3 can be traced to other DNA sequences in this sample. V is TRBV29-1 and J is TRBJ2-3, with 8 bases fitting TRBD2. With V trimmed by 1 base and J by 0 bases, 3 bases remained unmatched. The CDR3 has 15 amino acids. Germline CDR1 reads SQVTM; CDR2 reads ANQGSEA. Written as DNA, the CDR3 is TGCAGCGTTGAAGGGGCTAGCGGGAGCACAGATACGCAGTATTTT. Its protein is CSVEGASGSTDTQYF.

The CDR3 protein is CASSAPGGSDYEQYF. DNA for the CDR3: TGTGCCAGCAGTGCGCCAGGGGGCTCCGACTACGAGCAGTACTTC. The chain combines TRBV6-1 with TRBJ2-5; 8 bases fit TRBD1. The better agreement between TRBJ2-7 and the DNA end casts doubt on the J call. CDR1 is MNHNS and CDR2 is SASEGT in the germline V gene. CDR3 size: 15 residues.

This sequence joins TRBV7-9 and TRBJ2-7; D gene uncertain. Germline CDR1 and CDR2: SEHNR and FQNEAQ (reference sequence). This CDR3 is built from 13 residues. V lost 5 bases and J lost 3, with 11 bases in between. CDR3 loop: CASSPSVGYEQYF. The DNA of the CDR3 is TGTGCCAGCAGCCCCTCGGTGGGCTACGAGCAGTACTTC.

This chain connects TRBV9 to TRBJ1-1; TRBD1 aligns across 7 bases. The V gene end was trimmed by 0 bases and the J gene end by 7 bases; junction bases not matched to a gene: 9. Germline CDR1 SGDLS, CDR2 YYNGEE. This CDR3 is 15 amino acids long. CDR3 coding DNA: TGTGCCAGCAGCGTAGCTCGAGGGGACAGAGTTGAAGCTTTCTTT. Protein: CASSVARGDRVEAFF. The whole variable domain, remainder taken from reference TRBV9 and TRBJ1-1, is DSGVTQTPKHLITATGQRVTLRCSPRSGDLSVYWYQQSLDQGLQFLIQYYNGEERAKGNILERFSAQQFPDLHSELNLSSLELGDSALYFCASSVARGDRVEAFFGQGTRLTVV.

V and J are TRBV15 and TRBJ1-1; D is uncertain. V lost 4 bases, J lost 2 bases, and 8 bases lay in between. This CDR3 has 13 amino acids. Per the germline V gene, CDR1 is LNHNV and CDR2 is YYDKDF (reference sequence). The CDR3 region has the DNA TGTGCCACCAGCACCGGGTCCAACACTGAAGCTTTCTTT. This codes for CATSTGSNTEAFF.

V gene TRBV7-2 combines with J gene TRBJ1-2, with D tentatively TRBD1 (6 bases). The CDR3 spans 17 residues. V lost 3 bases to trimming and J lost 3 bases, with 20 bases between them. Germline V lookup: CDR1 SGHTA, CDR2 FQGNSA. The CDR3 sequence is CASSFRLGGASDYGYTF. Written as DNA, the CDR3 is TGTGCCAGCAGCTTTCGCCTTGGGGGGGCATCGGACTATGGCTACACCTTC.